This T cell receptor (beta chain) was obtained from a study of T-cell reconstitution after alpha-beta-depleted transplantation in children. The library targeted TCRbeta and was prepared with unique molecular identifiers. Via MiXCR, TCRdb re-called the PCR reads, giving one row per CDR3 protein. The table includes around 600,000 distinct CDR3 sequences, roughly a tenth detected once. The sample was PBMCs from the stem cell graft donor, taken from the stem cell graft. The receptor comes from a human donor who donated a stem cell graft to a child with acute myeloid leukemia.

CDR3 loop: CASSPTRGTNTEAFF. CDR3 nucleotide sequence: TGTGCCAGCAGTCCCACGCGGGGTACGAACACTGAAGCTTTCTTT. The chain recombines TRBV12-3 or TRBV12-4 with TRBJ1-1; D not resolved. The CDR3 runs to 15 residues. The V end was cut by 5 bases, the J end by 1 base, with 14 bases between.